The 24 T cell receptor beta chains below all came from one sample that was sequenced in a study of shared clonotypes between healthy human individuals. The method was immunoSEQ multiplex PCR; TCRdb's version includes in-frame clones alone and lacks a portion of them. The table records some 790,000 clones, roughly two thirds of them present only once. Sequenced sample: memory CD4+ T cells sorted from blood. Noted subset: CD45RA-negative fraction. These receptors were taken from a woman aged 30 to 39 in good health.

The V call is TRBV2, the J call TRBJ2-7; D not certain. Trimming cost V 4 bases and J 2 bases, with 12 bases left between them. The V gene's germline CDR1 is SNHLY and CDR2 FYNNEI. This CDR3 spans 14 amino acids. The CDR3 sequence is CASSVGQLAYEQYF. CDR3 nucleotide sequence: TGTGCCAGCAGTGTGGGTCAACTTGCCTACGAGCAGTACTTC.

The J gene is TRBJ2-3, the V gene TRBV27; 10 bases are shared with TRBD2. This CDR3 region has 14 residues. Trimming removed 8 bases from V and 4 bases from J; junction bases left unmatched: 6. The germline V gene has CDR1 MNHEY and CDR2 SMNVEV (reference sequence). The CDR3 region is CASGGGLAADTQYF. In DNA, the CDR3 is TGTGCCAGCGGGGGTGGACTAGCGGCAGATACGCAGTATTTT.

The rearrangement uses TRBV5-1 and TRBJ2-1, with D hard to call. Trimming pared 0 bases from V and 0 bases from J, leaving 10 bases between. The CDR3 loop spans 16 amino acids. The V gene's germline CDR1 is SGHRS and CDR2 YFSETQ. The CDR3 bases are TGCGCCAGCAGCTTGGTTTTGCCTAGCTCCTACAATGAGCAGTTCTTC. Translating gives CASSLVLPSSYNEQFF.

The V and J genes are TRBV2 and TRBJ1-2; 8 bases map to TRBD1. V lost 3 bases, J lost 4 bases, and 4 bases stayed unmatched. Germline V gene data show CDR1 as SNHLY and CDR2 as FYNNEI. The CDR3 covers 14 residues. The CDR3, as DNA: TGTGCCAGCAGTGACCGGACAGGGTCCTATGGCTACACCTTC. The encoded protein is CASSDRTGSYGYTF.

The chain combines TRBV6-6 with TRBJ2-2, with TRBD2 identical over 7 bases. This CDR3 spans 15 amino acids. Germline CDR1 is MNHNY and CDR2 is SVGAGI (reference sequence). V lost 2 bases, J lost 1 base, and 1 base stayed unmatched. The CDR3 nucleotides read TGTGCCAGCAGTTACCCTAGCGGGAACACCGGGGAGCTGTTTTTT. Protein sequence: CASSYPSGNTGELFF.

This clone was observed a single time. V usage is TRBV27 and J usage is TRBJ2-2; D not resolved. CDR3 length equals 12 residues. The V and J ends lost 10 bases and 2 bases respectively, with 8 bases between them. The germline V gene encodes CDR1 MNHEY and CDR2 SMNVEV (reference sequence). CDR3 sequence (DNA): TGTGCCACGACTTCAAACACCGGGGAGCTGTTTTTT. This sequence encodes CATTSNTGELFF.

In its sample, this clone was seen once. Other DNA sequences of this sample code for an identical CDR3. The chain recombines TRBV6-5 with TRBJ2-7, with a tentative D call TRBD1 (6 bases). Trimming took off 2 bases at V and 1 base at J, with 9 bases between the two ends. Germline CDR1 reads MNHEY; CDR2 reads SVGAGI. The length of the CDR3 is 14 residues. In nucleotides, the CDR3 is TGTGCCAGCAGTTACGCAGGGGAATCCTACGAGCAGTACTTC. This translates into CASSYAGESYEQYF.

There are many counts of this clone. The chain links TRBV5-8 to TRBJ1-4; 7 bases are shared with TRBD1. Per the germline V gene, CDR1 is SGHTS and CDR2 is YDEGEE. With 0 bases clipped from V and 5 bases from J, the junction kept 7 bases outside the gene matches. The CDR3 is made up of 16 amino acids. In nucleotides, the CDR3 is TGTGCCAGCAGCTTGGCCGGGTCAGGGGGGAATGAAAAACTGTTTTTT. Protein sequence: CASSLAGSGGNEKLFF.

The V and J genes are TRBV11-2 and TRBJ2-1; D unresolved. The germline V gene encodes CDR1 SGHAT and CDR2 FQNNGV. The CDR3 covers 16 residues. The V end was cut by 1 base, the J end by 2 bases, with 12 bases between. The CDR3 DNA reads TGTGCCAGCAGCTTAGCTTTCCAACGTACCTACAATGAGCAGTTCTTC. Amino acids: CASSLAFQRTYNEQFF. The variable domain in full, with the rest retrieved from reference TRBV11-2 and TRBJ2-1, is EAGVAQSPRYKIIEKRQSVAFWCNPISGHATLYWYQQILGQGPKLLIQFQNNGVVDDSQLPKDRFSAERLKGVDSTLKIQPAKLEDSAVYLCASSLAFQRTYNEQFFGPGTRLTVL.

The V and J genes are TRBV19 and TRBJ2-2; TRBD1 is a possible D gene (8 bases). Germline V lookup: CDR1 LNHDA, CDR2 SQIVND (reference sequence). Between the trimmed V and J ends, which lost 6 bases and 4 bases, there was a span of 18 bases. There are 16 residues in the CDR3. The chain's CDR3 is CASRARGREFTGELFF. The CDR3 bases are TGTGCCAGTAGGGCCAGGGGGCGGGAGTTCACCGGGGAGCTGTTTTTT.

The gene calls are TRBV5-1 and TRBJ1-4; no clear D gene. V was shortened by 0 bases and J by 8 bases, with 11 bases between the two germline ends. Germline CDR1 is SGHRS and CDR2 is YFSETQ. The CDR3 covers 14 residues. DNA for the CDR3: TGCGCCAGCAGCTTGGCCCTAGACGGAGAAAAACTGTTTTTT. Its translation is CASSLALDGEKLFF. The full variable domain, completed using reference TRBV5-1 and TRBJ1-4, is KAGVTQTPRYLIKTRGQQVTLSCSPISGHRSVSWYQQTPGQGLQFLFEYFSETQRNKGNFPGRFSGRQFSNSRSEMNVSTLELGDSALYLCASSLALDGEKLFFGSGTQLSVL.

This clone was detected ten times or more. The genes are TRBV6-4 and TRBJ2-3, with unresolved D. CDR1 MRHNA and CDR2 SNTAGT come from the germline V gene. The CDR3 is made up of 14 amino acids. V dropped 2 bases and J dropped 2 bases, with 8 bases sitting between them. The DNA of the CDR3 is TGTGCCAGCAGTGACGGACGGTACACAGATACGCAGTATTTT. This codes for CASSDGRYTDTQYF.

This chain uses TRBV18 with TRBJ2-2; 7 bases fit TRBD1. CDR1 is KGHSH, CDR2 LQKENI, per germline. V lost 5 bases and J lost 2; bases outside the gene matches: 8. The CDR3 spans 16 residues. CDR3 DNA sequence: TGTGCCAGCTCAGAGCGGACAGGCTCTAACACCGGGGAGCTGTTTTTT. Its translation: CASSERTGSNTGELFF.

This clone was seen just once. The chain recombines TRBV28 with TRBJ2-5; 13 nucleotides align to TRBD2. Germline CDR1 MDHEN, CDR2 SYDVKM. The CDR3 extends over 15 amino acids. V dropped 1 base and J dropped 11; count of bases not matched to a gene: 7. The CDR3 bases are TGTGCCAGCAGTTTATTGGGACTAGCGGGACCAGAGCAGTACTTC. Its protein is CASSLLGLAGPEQYF.

The CDR3 DNA is TGTGCCAGCAAGGGAGACAGCAATAGGAATCAGCCCCAGCATTTT. This codes for CASKGDSNRNQPQHF. The chain uses TRBV2 and TRBJ1-5; tentatively, D is TRBD1 (5 bases). This CDR3 is 15 amino acids long. The V gene lost 7 bases and the J gene lost 4 bases, with 17 bases spanning the gap. Germline V gene data show CDR1 as SNHLY and CDR2 as FYNNEI.

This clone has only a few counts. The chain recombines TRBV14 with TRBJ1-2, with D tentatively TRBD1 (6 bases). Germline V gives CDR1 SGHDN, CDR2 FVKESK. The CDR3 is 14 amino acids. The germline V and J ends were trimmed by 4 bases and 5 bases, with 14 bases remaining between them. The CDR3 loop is CASSPQQGVYGYTF. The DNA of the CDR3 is TGTGCCAGCAGCCCGCAACAGGGAGTTTATGGCTACACCTTC. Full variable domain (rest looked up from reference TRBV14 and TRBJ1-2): EAGVTQFPSHSVIEKGQTVTLRCDPISGHDNLYWYRRVMGKEIKFLLHFVKESKQDESGMPNNRFLAERTGGTYSTLKVQPAELEDSGVYFCASSPQQGVYGYTFGSGTRLTVV.

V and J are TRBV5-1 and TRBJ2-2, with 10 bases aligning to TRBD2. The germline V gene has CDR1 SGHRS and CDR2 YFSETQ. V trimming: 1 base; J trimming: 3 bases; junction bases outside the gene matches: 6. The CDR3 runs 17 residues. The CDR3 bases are TGCGCCAGCAGCTTGTTTTTCCTAGCGGGAGACACCGGGGAGCTGTTTTTT. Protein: CASSLFFLAGDTGELFF.

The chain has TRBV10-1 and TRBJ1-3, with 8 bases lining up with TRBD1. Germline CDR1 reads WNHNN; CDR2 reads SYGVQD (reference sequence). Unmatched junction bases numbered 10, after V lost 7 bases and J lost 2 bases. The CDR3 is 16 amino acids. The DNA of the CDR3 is TGCGCCAGCACCGACGACAGGGGCTTCACTGGAAACACCATATATTTT. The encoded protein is CASTDDRGFTGNTIYF.

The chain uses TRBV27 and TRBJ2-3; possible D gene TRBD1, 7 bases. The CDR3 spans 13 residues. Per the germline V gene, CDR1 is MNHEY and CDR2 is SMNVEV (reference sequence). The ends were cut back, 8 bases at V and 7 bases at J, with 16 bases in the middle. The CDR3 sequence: CASRRRGENTQYF. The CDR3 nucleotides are TGTGCCAGCCGCCGCAGGGGGGAAAATACGCAGTATTTT.

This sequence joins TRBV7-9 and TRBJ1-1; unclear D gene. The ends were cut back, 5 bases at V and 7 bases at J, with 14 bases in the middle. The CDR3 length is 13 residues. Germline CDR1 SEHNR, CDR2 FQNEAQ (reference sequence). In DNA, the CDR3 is TGTGCCAGCAGCGACCCCGGACGGAATGAAGCTTTCTTT. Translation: CASSDPGRNEAFF.

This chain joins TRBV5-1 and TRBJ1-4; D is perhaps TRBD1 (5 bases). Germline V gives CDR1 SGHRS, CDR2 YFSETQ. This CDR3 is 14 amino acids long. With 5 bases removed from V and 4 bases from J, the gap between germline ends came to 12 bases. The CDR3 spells CASRSGTFNEKLFF. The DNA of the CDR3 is TGCGCCAGCAGAAGCGGGACTTTTAATGAAAAACTGTTTTTT.

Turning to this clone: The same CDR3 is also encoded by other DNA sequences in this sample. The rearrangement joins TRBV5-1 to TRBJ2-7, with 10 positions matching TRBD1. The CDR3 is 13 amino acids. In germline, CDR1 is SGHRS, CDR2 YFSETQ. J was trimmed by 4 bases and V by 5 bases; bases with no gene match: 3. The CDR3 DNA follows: TGCGCCAGCAGTGGGGGACAGGGGTACGAGCAGTACTTC. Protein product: CASSGGQGYEQYF.

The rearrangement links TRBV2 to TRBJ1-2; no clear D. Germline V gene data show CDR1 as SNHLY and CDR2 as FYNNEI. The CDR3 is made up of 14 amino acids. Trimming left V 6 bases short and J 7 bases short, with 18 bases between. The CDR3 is CASSPGVGSPGYTF. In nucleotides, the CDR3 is TGTGCCAGCAGCCCCGGAGTAGGATCTCCTGGCTACACCTTC.

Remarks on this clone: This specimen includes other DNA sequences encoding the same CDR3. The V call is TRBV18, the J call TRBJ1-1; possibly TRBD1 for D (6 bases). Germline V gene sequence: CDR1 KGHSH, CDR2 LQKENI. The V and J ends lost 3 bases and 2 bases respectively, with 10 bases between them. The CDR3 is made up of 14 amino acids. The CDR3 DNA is TGTGCCAGCTCACCTGGACAGCAAAACACTGAAGCTTTCTTT. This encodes CASSPGQQNTEAFF.